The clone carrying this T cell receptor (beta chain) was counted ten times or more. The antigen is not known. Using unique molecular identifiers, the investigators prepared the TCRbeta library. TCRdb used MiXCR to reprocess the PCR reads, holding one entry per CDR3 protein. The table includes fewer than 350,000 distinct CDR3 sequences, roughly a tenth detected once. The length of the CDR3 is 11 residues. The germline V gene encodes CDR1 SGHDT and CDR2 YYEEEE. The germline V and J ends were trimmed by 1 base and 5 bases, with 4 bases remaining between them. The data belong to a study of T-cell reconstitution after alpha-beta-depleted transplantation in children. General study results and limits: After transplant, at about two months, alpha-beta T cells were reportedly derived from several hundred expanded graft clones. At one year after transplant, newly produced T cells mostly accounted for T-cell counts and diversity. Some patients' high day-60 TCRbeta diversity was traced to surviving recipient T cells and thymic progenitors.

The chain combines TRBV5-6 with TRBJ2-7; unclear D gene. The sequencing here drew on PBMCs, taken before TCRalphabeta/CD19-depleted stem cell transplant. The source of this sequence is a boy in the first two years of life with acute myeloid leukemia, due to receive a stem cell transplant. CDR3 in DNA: TGTGCCAGCAGCTTGATTGACGAGCAGTACTTC. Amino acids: CASSLIDEQYF.